This TCR beta chain was sequenced in a study of blood T cell repertoires in COVID-19. Looking at the study overall: The origin of the acute and convalescent COVID-19 samples was the United States, Italy and Spain. T cells, B-cell-depleted T cells, or PBMCs supplied cDNA or gDNA.

Germline V gene sequence: CDR1 MDHEN, CDR2 SYDVKM. The junction had 10 bases not matched to a gene; V was cut back by 5 bases and J by 6 bases. CDR3 length equals 15 residues. Under the authors' procedure: Cell counts per sample came from amplifying reference gene primers. Only in-frame clones appear in the TCRdb table, and some are missing; sequencing was by immunoSEQ multiplex PCR. V and J calls and clone size are given by that table; D and trimming were obtained from the DNA. The sample shows about 150,000 clones, roughly nine tenths of them seen only once. This sequence joins TRBV28 and TRBJ2-5, with TRBD1 matching over 9 bases. This receptor was obtained from a middle-aged woman with acute or convalescent COVID-19. The sequenced sample was peripheral blood. The CDR3 loop reads CASSLGTGKRKTQYF. The CDR3 DNA reads as TGTGCCAGCAGTCTCGGGACAGGGAAGCGGAAGACCCAGTACTTC.